This T cell receptor beta chain was obtained from a study of blood T cell repertoires in COVID-19. In the study overall: PBMCs, B-cell-depleted T cells, or T cells provided the cDNA or gDNA that made up the material.

In the original analysis: Cell counts per sample came from amplifying reference gene primers. Profiled with immunoSEQ multiplex PCR; TCRdb holds only in-frame clones, not every one. V, J and clone size reflect that table, while D and trimming were determined from the DNA. Of about 27,000 clones listed, roughly four fifths were seen once; the top ten hold roughly 43%. This CDR3 is built from 21 residues. Per germline, CDR1 SGHVS and CDR2 FQNEAQ. V lost 3 bases and J lost 0; bases outside the gene matches: 16. Sequenced: peripheral blood. This clonotype originated in a woman of 80 years or more with acute or convalescent COVID-19. The chain links TRBV7-8 to TRBJ2-3, with 12 bases aligning to TRBD1. CDR3 sequence reads: CASSLDPPSGTGGRSTDTQYF. CDR3 sequence (DNA): TGTGCCAGCAGCTTGGACCCGCCGTCTGGGACAGGGGGCCGTAGCACAGATACGCAGTATTTT.